The 12 T cell receptor beta chains reported below all come from one sample, sequenced in a study of T cell repertoires and HLA-DP antigens (dated by TCRdb to between 2018 and 2020). The library was made by the immunoSEQ multiplex PCR assay. Drawn from immuneACCESS, this table holds only the in-frame rearrangements with V and J called that TCRdb kept. Clones are partly lost; checked studies trace under half to an unresolved V gene and leave the rest unexplained. The sample table contains approximately 73,000 clones; only one count was recorded for just under 80% of them. The ten largest clones capture 1.6% of the sample. Which antigens these TCRs recognize remains unknown. The sample taken for sequencing was CD4+ T cells from PBMCs. Source of these receptors: a man aged 55 to 70 in good health and CMV-seronegative.

The J gene is TRBJ2-1, the V gene TRBV14; D is unclear. The germline gives CDR1 SGHDN, CDR2 FVKESK. The CDR3 is made up of 16 amino acids. Trimming took 0 bases from V and 1 from J, leaving 10 bases between them. DNA for the CDR3: TGTGCCAGCAGCCAAGAAGAGCGCCTATCCTACAATGAGCAGTTCTTC. Translating gives CASSQEERLSYNEQFF. Complete variable domain (other parts from reference TRBV14 and TRBJ2-1): EAGVTQFPSHSVIEKGQTVTLRCDPISGHDNLYWYRRVMGKEIKFLLHFVKESKQDESGMPNNRFLAERTGGTYSTLKVQPAELEDSGVYFCASSQEERLSYNEQFFGPGTRLTVL.

In its sample, this clone was seen a few times. The V call is TRBV30, the J call TRBJ1-5; D remains unclear. The V end was cut by 1 base, the J end by 3 bases, with 7 bases between. This CDR3 spans 13 amino acids. Germline lookup yields CDR1 GTSNPN and CDR2 SVGIG (reference sequence). The CDR3, as DNA: TGTGCCTGGAGTGGATCTTCCAATCAGCCCCAGCATTTT. It codes for CAWSGSSNQPQHF.

This chain links TRBV7-2 with TRBJ2-1; TRBD1 agrees at 7 bases. Germline lookup yields CDR1 SGHTA and CDR2 FQGNSA. CDR3 size: 16 residues. J was trimmed by 8 bases and V by 4 bases; bases with no gene match: 14. For the CDR3, the DNA is TGTGCCAGCAGCTACCCGGGACAGCCTTTCGAGGATGAGCAGTTCTTC. Protein: CASSYPGQPFEDEQFF.

The chain recombines TRBV6-1 with TRBJ1-4; D not certain. In germline, CDR1 is MNHNS, CDR2 SASEGT. The CDR3 covers 13 residues. Trimming left V 4 bases short and J 4 bases short, with 7 bases between. Here the CDR3 DNA reads TGTGCCAGCAGTGTCAAGAGTAATGAAAAACTGTTTTTT. Its protein product is CASSVKSNEKLFF.

The rearrangement joins TRBV6-6 to TRBJ2-7, with D possibly being TRBD2 (6 bases). Germline values: CDR1 MNHNY, CDR2 SVGAGI (reference sequence). CDR3 length: 14 amino acids. With 2 bases removed from V and 2 bases from J, the gap between germline ends came to 10 bases. CDR3 in DNA: TGTGCCAGCAGTTACGGCGGGACTGCCTACGAGCAGTACGTC. Translating it yields CASSYGGTAYEQYV.

This clone was observed a handful of times. The chain recombines TRBV18 with TRBJ1-1; a possible D gene is TRBD1 (6 bases). This CDR3 has 15 residues. The V end lost 2 bases, the J end lost 4 bases, and 14 bases lay between the germline ends. CDR1 KGHSH and CDR2 LQKENI come from the germline V gene. The CDR3 loop is CASSPTGRVVTEAFF. In nucleotides, the CDR3 is TGTGCCAGCTCACCAACAGGGAGGGTCGTCACTGAAGCTTTCTTT.

In its sample, this clone was seen many times. The J gene is TRBJ1-6, the V gene TRBV13; possibly TRBD1 for D (5 bases). The V end was cut by 4 bases, the J end by 4 bases, with 11 bases between. The length of the CDR3 is 15 residues. Germline V gene data show CDR1 as PRHDT and CDR2 as FYEKMQ (reference sequence). CDR3 DNA sequence: TGTGCCAGCAGCTCGGGGGGTTTTTATAATTCACCCCTCCACTTT. Translating it yields CASSSGGFYNSPLHF.

The chain has TRBV7-2 and TRBJ1-1; 8 nucleotides align to TRBD1. CDR3 length: 13 residues. Germline trimming cut 7 bases from V and 3 bases from J; bases unmatched to any gene: 4. The germline V gene encodes CDR1 SGHTA and CDR2 FQGNSA. The CDR3 here is CASTYRGDTEAFF. Here the CDR3 DNA reads TGTGCCAGCACCTACAGGGGGGACACTGAAGCTTTCTTT.

This clone was detected a few times. The chain recombines TRBV6-1 with TRBJ2-5; D is perhaps TRBD1 or TRBD2 (5 bases each). Germline assignment: CDR1 MNHNS and CDR2 SASEGT. V lost 7 bases and J 3 bases, leaving 18 bases between the germline ends. CDR3 length: 15 amino acids. The CDR3 sequence: CASTSSGTLKETQYF. The DNA of the CDR3 is TGTGCCAGCACGTCCTCCGGGACCTTAAAAGAGACCCAGTACTTC.

On this clone: The same CDR3 arises from other DNA sequences in this sample as well. The chain recombines TRBV5-1 with TRBJ2-5; D unclear. This CDR3 is 12 amino acids long. The ends were cut back, 0 bases at V and 3 bases at J, with 3 bases in the middle. CDR1 is SGHRS, CDR2 YFSETQ, per germline. CDR3 in amino acids: CASSLGKETQYF. The DNA for the CDR3 is TGCGCCAGCAGCTTGGGGAAAGAGACCCAGTACTTC.

The CDR3 loop reads CASSLEVAENTEAFF. The CDR3 nucleotides read TGCGCCAGCAGCTTGGAGGTGGCGGAGAACACTGAAGCTTTCTTT. The chain has TRBV5-1 and TRBJ1-1, with D unresolved. Germline values: CDR1 SGHRS, CDR2 YFSETQ. Trimming pared 0 bases from V and 1 base from J, leaving 10 bases between. CDR3 length equals 15 residues.

The gene calls are TRBV7-2 and TRBJ2-7; TRBD2 agrees at 9 bases. The CDR3 sequence is 16 residues long. V was clipped by 5 bases and J by 2 bases; unmatched bases: 10. The germline CDR1 and CDR2 sequences are SGHTA and FQGNSA. CDR3 loop: CASSPVGGGGPYEQYF. CDR3 DNA sequence: TGTGCCAGCAGCCCTGTGGGCGGGGGGGGGCCCTACGAGCAGTACTTC.